This TCR beta chain appears in the sequencing data of a study of blood T cells in healthy people across ages. For the second PCR, which ran for roughly 6 to 11 cycles, a sample-barcoded 5' primer and a J-beta primer mix were used. There were at least 3 million CDR3-containing paired-end reads obtained from each sample. TCRdb re-analysed the 5' RACE reads in MiXCR, keeping a single row per CDR3 protein. The data show about 1.8 million distinct CDR3 sequences, about 50% seen once. Concerning this clonotype: Its antigen is currently unknown.

Study-wide results and caveats: Among T cells, TCR beta diversity per million cells dropped roughly linearly as age rose.

From germline, CDR1 is SGHAT and CDR2 FQNNGV. This CDR3 has 14 residues. Trimming removed 2 bases at V and 5 bases at J, with 11 bases between. Researchers isolated at least 7 million PBMCs per sample. The clonotype was recovered from a woman aged 40 to 50 in good health. The sequenced material came from blood. The chain has TRBV11-2 and TRBJ2-3; no reliable D call. The CDR3 nucleotides read TGTGCCAGCAGCTTAATCGTGAGCCAAGATACGCAGTATTTT. It is translated as CASSLIVSQDTQYF.